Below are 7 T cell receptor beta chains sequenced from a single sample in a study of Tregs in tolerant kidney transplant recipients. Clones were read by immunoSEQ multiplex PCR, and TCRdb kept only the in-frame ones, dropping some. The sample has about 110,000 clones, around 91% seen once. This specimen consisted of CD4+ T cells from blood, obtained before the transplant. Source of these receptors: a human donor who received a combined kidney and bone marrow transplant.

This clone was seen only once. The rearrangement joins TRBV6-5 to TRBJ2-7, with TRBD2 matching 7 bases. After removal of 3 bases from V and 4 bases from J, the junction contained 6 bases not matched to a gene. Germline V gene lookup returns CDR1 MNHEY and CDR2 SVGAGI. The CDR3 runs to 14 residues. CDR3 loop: CASSYGQGGYEQYF. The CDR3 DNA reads TGTGCCAGCAGTTATGGGCAGGGAGGGTACGAGCAGTACTTC.

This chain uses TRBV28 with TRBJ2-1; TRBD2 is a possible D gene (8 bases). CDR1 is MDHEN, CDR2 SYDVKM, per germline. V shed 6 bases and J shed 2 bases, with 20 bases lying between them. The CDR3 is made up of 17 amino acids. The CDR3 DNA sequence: TGTGCCAGCAGCCCACCAGGGGGTAGCGGGACCTACAATGAGCAGTTCTTC. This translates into CASSPPGGSGTYNEQFF.

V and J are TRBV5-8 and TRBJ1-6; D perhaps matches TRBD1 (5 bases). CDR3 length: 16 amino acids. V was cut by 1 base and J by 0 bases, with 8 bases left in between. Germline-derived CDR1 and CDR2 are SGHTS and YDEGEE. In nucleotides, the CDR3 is TGTGCCAGCAGCTTGTACAGGAGCTCCTATAATTCACCCCTCCACTTT. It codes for CASSLYRSSYNSPLHF.

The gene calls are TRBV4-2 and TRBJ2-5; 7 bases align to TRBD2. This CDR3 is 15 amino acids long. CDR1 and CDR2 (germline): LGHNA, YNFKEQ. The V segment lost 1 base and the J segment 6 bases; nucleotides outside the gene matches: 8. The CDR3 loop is CASSQGVAGVQTQYF. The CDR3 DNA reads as TGTGCCAGCAGCCAAGGGGTGGCGGGAGTGCAGACCCAGTACTTC.

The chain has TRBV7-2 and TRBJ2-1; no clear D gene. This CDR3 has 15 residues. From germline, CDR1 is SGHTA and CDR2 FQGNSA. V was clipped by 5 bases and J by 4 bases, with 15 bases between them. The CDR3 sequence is CASSPVRSPYNEQFF. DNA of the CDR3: TGTGCCAGCAGCCCCGTGAGGAGTCCTTACAATGAGCAGTTCTTC.

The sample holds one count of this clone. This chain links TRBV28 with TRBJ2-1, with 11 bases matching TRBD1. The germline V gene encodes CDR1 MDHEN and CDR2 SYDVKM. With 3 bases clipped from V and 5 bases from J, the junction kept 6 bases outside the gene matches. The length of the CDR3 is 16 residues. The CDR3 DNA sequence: TGTGCCAGCAGTTTCTCCGGGACAGGGGGAAACAATGAGCAGTTCTTC. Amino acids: CASSFSGTGGNNEQFF.

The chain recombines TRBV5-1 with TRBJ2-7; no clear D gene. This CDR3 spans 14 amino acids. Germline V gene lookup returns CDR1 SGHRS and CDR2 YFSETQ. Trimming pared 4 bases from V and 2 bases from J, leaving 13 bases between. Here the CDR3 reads CASSHSREAYEQYF. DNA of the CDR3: TGCGCCAGCAGCCATAGTCGCGAGGCCTACGAGCAGTACTTC.